The next 10 T cell receptor beta chains were all read from a single sample in a study of technical replicates of blood from a handful of donors. Produced via immunoSEQ multiplex PCR; TCRdb's table is partial and in-frame only. The sample records around 78,000 clones, 90% to 95% being singletons. The sample consisted of T cells isolated from PBMCs. These receptors came from a human donor in good health.

There are a few counts of this clone. The chain joins TRBV7-9 to TRBJ1-3, with D tentatively TRBD1 (5 bases). V lost 1 base and J 2 bases, leaving 15 bases between the germline ends. This CDR3 is built from 17 residues. The V gene's germline CDR1 is SEHNR and CDR2 FQNEAQ (reference sequence). The CDR3 is CASSLDNGGWPGNTIYF. The CDR3 nucleotides read TGTGCCAGCAGCTTAGATAACGGGGGTTGGCCTGGAAACACCATATATTTT.

The CDR3 protein is CAWSVDRAGSTNYGYTF. The CDR3 DNA follows: TGTGCCTGGAGTGTGGACAGGGCGGGATCTACTAACTATGGCTACACCTTC. J is TRBJ1-2 and V is TRBV30; TRBD1 agrees at 8 bases. The germline V gene encodes CDR1 GTSNPN and CDR2 SVGIG (reference sequence). The CDR3 covers 17 residues. V lost 0 bases, J lost 0 bases, and 9 bases stayed unmatched.

The genes are TRBV29-1 and TRBJ1-1; D possibly corresponds to TRBD1 (6 bases). V gave up 7 bases and J gave up 0 bases, with 9 bases separating them. Per the germline V gene, CDR1 is SQVTM and CDR2 is ANQGSEA. This CDR3 spans 12 amino acids. CDR3 sequence: CSARTVNTEAFF. DNA of the CDR3: TGCAGCGCCCGGACAGTGAACACTGAAGCTTTCTTT.

This chain uses TRBV5-1 with TRBJ2-3, with 7 nucleotides matching TRBD1. V shed 7 bases and J 3 bases; nucleotides not matched to a gene: 8. CDR1 SGHRS and CDR2 YFSETQ come from the germline V gene. This CDR3 comprises 14 residues. The CDR3 is CASLRDSFTDTQYF. CDR3 sequence (DNA): TGCGCCAGCCTCCGGGACAGCTTTACAGATACGCAGTATTTT.

This rearrangement joins TRBV28 to TRBJ1-2, with D perhaps TRBD1 (6 bases). The CDR3 length is 15 residues. Trimming took 5 bases from V and 4 from J, leaving 17 bases between them. Germline CDR1 is MDHEN and CDR2 is SYDVKM. The CDR3 region is CASSTTRTVRYGYTF. CDR3 coding DNA: TGTGCCAGCAGTACTACTCGGACAGTCCGCTATGGCTACACCTTC.

The genes are TRBV25-1 and TRBJ2-5, with a weak D call TRBD1 (5 bases). The CDR3 extends over 17 amino acids. V lost 3 bases, J lost 3 bases, and 20 bases lay in between. Germline lookup yields CDR1 MGHDK and CDR2 SYGVNS. The DNA of the CDR3 is TGTGCCAGCAGTGATCACGAACCGGGCTGGGGCAAAGAGACCCAGTACTTC. It translates to CASSDHEPGWGKETQYF.

The V and J genes are TRBV11-2 and TRBJ1-3, with D unresolved. V was clipped by 4 bases and J by 0 bases, with 22 bases between them. The CDR3 totals 19 residues. Per germline, CDR1 SGHAT and CDR2 FQNNGV. CDR3 nucleotides: TGTGCCAGCAGCTCTCCAACGGGTGTAGCCGCCAACTCTGGAAACACCATATATTTT. Its protein product is CASSSPTGVAANSGNTIYF.

The rearrangement uses TRBV7-8 and TRBJ2-7; 7 nucleotides agree with TRBD1. This CDR3 is built from 14 residues. J was trimmed by 5 bases and V by 2 bases; bases with no gene match: 6. Germline values: CDR1 SGHVS, CDR2 FQNEAQ. CDR3 sequence reads: CASSLNRGYHEQYF. CDR3 nucleotides: TGTGCCAGCAGCTTAAACAGGGGCTATCACGAGCAGTACTTC. The full variable domain, completed using reference TRBV7-8 and TRBJ2-7, is GAGVSQSPRYKVAKRGQDVALRCDPISGHVSLFWYQQALGQGPEFLTYFQNEAQLDKSGLPSDRFFAERPEGSVSTLKIQRTQQEDSAVYLCASSLNRGYHEQYFGPGTRLTVT.

CDR3 coding DNA: TGTGCCAGCAGCTTGACAGGGTCGGGCAATCAGCCCCAGCATTTT. Its translation: CASSLTGSGNQPQHF. This chain joins TRBV9 and TRBJ1-5; 7 positions match TRBD1. Unmatched junction bases numbered 6, after V lost 4 bases and J lost 2 bases. The CDR3 covers 15 residues. Germline assignment: CDR1 SGDLS and CDR2 YYNGEE.

The V call is TRBV7-2, the J call TRBJ1-4; TRBD1 might be the D (6 bases). Germline V lookup: CDR1 SGHTA, CDR2 FQGNSA. V gave up 5 bases and J gave up 3 bases, with 16 bases separating them. The CDR3 covers 16 residues. Here the CDR3 reads CASSLRTAVPNEKLFF. In DNA, the CDR3 is TGTGCCAGCAGCCTTAGGACAGCTGTCCCTAATGAAAAACTGTTTTTT.